Listed here are 16 T cell receptor beta chains from one sample, sequenced in a study of control samples from healthy donors and cancer patients. Using immunoSEQ multiplex PCR, the repertoire was profiled, and TCRdb retains in-frame clones only, with some absent. The sample includes 40,000 or so clones, approximately 89% of them seen just once. The specimen sequenced was PBMCs. Source of these receptors: a middle-aged woman with head and neck cancer.

This chain connects TRBV27 to TRBJ1-4; TRBD1 matches at 7 bases. The CDR3 runs 14 residues. With V trimmed by 1 base and J by 12 bases, 8 bases remained unmatched. Germline V CDR1 and CDR2: MNHEY, SMNVEV (reference sequence). Here the CDR3 DNA reads TGTGCCAGCAGTTTATTAGGCGGAGGACAGGAACTGTTTTTT. Encoded protein: CASSLLGGGQELFF.

The chain employs TRBV5-1 and TRBJ2-3; tentative D call: TRBD1 (8 bases). This CDR3 has 14 residues. From germline, CDR1 is SGHRS and CDR2 YFSETQ. Trimming removed 4 bases from V and 9 bases from J, with 18 bases in between. The CDR3 sequence is CASSHLDREGTQYF. The CDR3 nucleotides are TGCGCCAGCAGCCACTTGGACAGGGAGGGCACGCAGTATTTT. The variable domain in full, with the rest retrieved from reference TRBV5-1 and TRBJ2-3, is KAGVTQTPRYLIKTRGQQVTLSCSPISGHRSVSWYQQTPGQGLQFLFEYFSETQRNKGNFPGRFSGRQFSNSRSEMNVSTLELGDSALYLCASSHLDREGTQYFGPGTRLTVL.

This chain links TRBV14 with TRBJ1-1; D is possibly TRBD1 (5 bases). Germline V gene lookup returns CDR1 SGHDN and CDR2 FVKESK. The CDR3 sequence is 13 residues long. Trimming took off 2 bases at V and 1 base at J, with 5 bases between the two ends. CDR3 amino acids: CASSQQGNTEAFF. For the CDR3, the DNA is TGTGCCAGCAGCCAACAGGGGAACACTGAAGCTTTCTTT.

This clone has a single count. The V and J genes are TRBV5-4 and TRBJ2-7; no clear D. V was shortened by 2 bases and J by 3 bases, with 9 bases between the two germline ends. From germline, CDR1 is SGHNT and CDR2 YYREEE (reference sequence). CDR3 length: 13 residues. The CDR3 DNA follows: TGTGCCAGCAGCTTCTTGGACGGCTACGAGCAGTACTTC. It yields the protein CASSFLDGYEQYF.

V and J are TRBV5-1 and TRBJ2-2, with a weak D call TRBD1 (6 bases). V was shortened by 2 bases and J by 2 bases, with 16 bases between the two germline ends. From germline, CDR1 is SGHRS and CDR2 YFSETQ. CDR3 size: 17 residues. CDR3 DNA sequence: TGCGCCAGCAGCTTCCGCGGGCAGGGGTTAAACACCGGGGAGCTGTTTTTT. Protein sequence: CASSFRGQGLNTGELFF.

This rearrangement joins TRBV28 to TRBJ2-1; 11 positions match TRBD2. Germline V gene data show CDR1 as MDHEN and CDR2 as SYDVKM. The V gene end was trimmed by 2 bases and the J gene end by 7 bases; junction bases not matched to a gene: 4. The CDR3 is 15 residues long. CDR3 DNA: TGTGCCAGCAGTTTAAAAGCTAGCGGGAGGAATGAGCAGTTCTTC. This codes for CASSLKASGRNEQFF.

The V and J genes are TRBV18 and TRBJ1-4, with 7 nucleotides matching TRBD1. CDR1 is KGHSH and CDR2 is LQKENI in the germline V gene. The CDR3 runs 17 residues. The V segment lost 6 bases and the J segment 5 bases; nucleotides outside the gene matches: 15. Written as DNA, the CDR3 is TGTGCCAGCTCCCCAGGGATTTTGGGACAGCTAAATGAAAAACTGTTTTTT. Encoded protein: CASSPGILGQLNEKLFF. The full variable domain, completed using reference TRBV18 and TRBJ1-4, is NAGVMQNPRHLVRRRGQEARLRCSPMKGHSHVYWYRQLPEEGLKFMVYLQKENIIDESGMPKERFSAEFPKEGPSILRIQQVVRGDSAAYFCASSPGILGQLNEKLFFGSGTQLSVL.

The chain links TRBV11-2 to TRBJ2-7, with 11 bases fitting TRBD2. CDR3 length equals 16 residues. CDR1 is SGHAT, CDR2 FQNNGV, per germline. J was trimmed by 5 bases and V by 0 bases; bases with no gene match: 6. Here the CDR3 reads CASSLEGPGLADEQYF. Here the CDR3 DNA reads TGTGCCAGCAGCTTAGAAGGCCCGGGACTAGCGGACGAGCAGTACTTC.

This clone was detected only once. This chain links TRBV5-1 with TRBJ2-1; D uncertain. The CDR3 is 11 residues long. The ends were cut back, 2 bases at V and 6 bases at J, with 3 bases in the middle. Per the germline V gene, CDR1 is SGHRS and CDR2 is YFSETQ. The CDR3 DNA reads TGCGCCAGCAGCTTCCTCAATGAGCAGTTCTTC. As protein: CASSFLNEQFF. The full variable domain, rest sourced from reference TRBV5-1 and TRBJ2-1, is KAGVTQTPRYLIKTRGQQVTLSCSPISGHRSVSWYQQTPGQGLQFLFEYFSETQRNKGNFPGRFSGRQFSNSRSEMNVSTLELGDSALYLCASSFLNEQFFGPGTRLTVL.

The genes are TRBV6-5 and TRBJ1-2; 7 positions agree with TRBD1. The CDR3 has 12 amino acids. The germline V gene has CDR1 MNHEY and CDR2 SVGAGI. Trimming cost V 2 bases and J 8 bases; bases outside gene matches: 2. The DNA of the CDR3 is TGTGCCAGCAGTTACAGGGGGCTGGGCTACACCTTC. This encodes CASSYRGLGYTF.

The DNA of the CDR3 is TGTGCCAGCAGTGATTCCAGGTACACAGGGTCCGGAAACACCATATATTTT. The encoded protein is CASSDSRYTGSGNTIYF. The V and J genes are TRBV25-1 and TRBJ1-3, with D possibly being TRBD1 (6 bases). Germline V gene lookup returns CDR1 MGHDK and CDR2 SYGVNS. This CDR3 is 17 amino acids long. Trimming left V 3 bases short and J 4 bases short, with 19 bases between.

V is TRBV6-2 or TRBV6-3 and J is TRBJ1-1; 7 bases match TRBD1. Germline V gives CDR1 MNHEY, CDR2 SVGEGT. Unmatched junction bases numbered 3, after V lost 5 bases and J lost 0 bases. The CDR3 runs to 14 residues. As DNA, the CDR3 is TGTGCCAGCAGTACGAGGGGGCTGAACACTGAAGCTTTCTTT. It specifies CASSTRGLNTEAFF.

A word on this clone: Other DNA sequences in this sample translate to the same CDR3. The J gene is TRBJ2-1, the V gene TRBV2; D may be TRBD1 or TRBD2 (5 bases each). This CDR3 has 13 amino acids. V lost 6 bases, J lost 3 bases, and 9 bases lay in between. Germline lookup yields CDR1 SNHLY and CDR2 FYNNEI. The CDR3 bases are TGTGCCAGCAGGGGACGGGTCTACAATGAGCAGTTCTTC. It yields the protein CASRGRVYNEQFF.

This chain uses TRBV5-1 with TRBJ2-2, with 8 bases lining up with TRBD2. Germline trimming cut 4 bases from V and 3 bases from J; bases unmatched to any gene: 2. CDR1 and CDR2 from the germline V gene are SGHRS and YFSETQ. The length of the CDR3 is 14 residues. CDR3 nucleotides: TGCGCCAGCAGCCAACTAGCGGACACCGGGGAGCTGTTTTTT. This translates into CASSQLADTGELFF.

The chain combines TRBV6-4 with TRBJ2-3; 9 nucleotides line up with TRBD2. The trim removed 4 bases at V and 1 base at J, leaving 0 bases unmatched. The V gene's germline CDR1 is MRHNA and CDR2 SNTAGT. The CDR3 extends over 14 amino acids. The DNA for the CDR3 is TGTGCCAGCAGTGTAGCGGGGGGCACAGATACGCAGTATTTT. Protein product: CASSVAGGTDTQYF.

CDR3 in amino acids: CASSLRTAIGGRDLRRLNEQFF. CDR3 in DNA: TGCGCCAGCAGCCTACGGACAGCAATCGGCGGGAGAGACCTTCGAAGGCTTAATGAGCAGTTCTTC. J is TRBJ2-1 and V is TRBV4-1, with D maybe TRBD2 (7 bases). The V gene lost 4 bases and the J gene lost 7 bases, with 38 bases spanning the gap. The length of the CDR3 is 22 residues. In germline, CDR1 is MGHRA, CDR2 YSYEKL.